This T cell receptor beta chain comes out of a study of blood T cell repertoires in COVID-19. Study details: Acute-phase and convalescent COVID-19 samples originated in the United States, Italy and Spain.

Germline V CDR1 and CDR2: SGHNT, YENEEA. V was trimmed by 5 bases and J by 0 bases, leaving 7 bases between them. This CDR3 spans 14 amino acids. Authors' processing steps: Estimates of nucleated cell counts were drawn from the amplification of reference gene primers. The table came from immunoSEQ multiplex PCR; TCRdb's copy has only in-frame clones and leaves some out. The V and J calls and the clone size are those of that table, but D and trimming were determined from the DNA. The sample has 130,000 to 150,000 clones, approximately 91% seen once. What was sequenced was peripheral blood. The receptor was derived from a man between 70 and 80 years old with acute or convalescent COVID-19. This rearrangement joins TRBV11-3 to TRBJ1-4; D unresolved. CDR3 nucleotides: TGTGCCAGCAGCCACCCAGCAACTAATGAAAAACTGTTTTTT. Translation: CASSHPATNEKLFF.